This T cell receptor beta chain was found in a study of glioma-infiltrating T cells. Turning to this clonotype: The junction shows a germline mismatch at one end, possibly a read error.

CDR3 length: 17 residues. CDR1 is SGHTA, CDR2 FQGTGA, per germline. The iRepertoire nested amplicon-rescue multiplex PCR amplified TCR alpha and beta CDR3s from RNA. MiXCR, applied by TCRdb to the multiplex PCR reads, yields one record per CDR3 protein. This table holds about 89,000 distinct CDR3 sequences, around 23% found once. The V call is TRBV7-3, the J call TRBJ2-3, with D possibly matching TRBD2 (5 bases). This receptor was taken from a human donor with low-grade glioma or glioblastoma, undergoing nonglioma brain surgery, or in good health (not recorded which). Sequencing was done on a sample of glioma tissue, nonneoplastic brain tissue, or PBMCs (not recorded which). CDR3 in amino acids: CARSVTVSNPSTDTPYF. For the CDR3, the DNA is TGTGCCCGCAGCGTTACGGTCTCTAACCCTAGCACAGATACGCCGTATTTT.